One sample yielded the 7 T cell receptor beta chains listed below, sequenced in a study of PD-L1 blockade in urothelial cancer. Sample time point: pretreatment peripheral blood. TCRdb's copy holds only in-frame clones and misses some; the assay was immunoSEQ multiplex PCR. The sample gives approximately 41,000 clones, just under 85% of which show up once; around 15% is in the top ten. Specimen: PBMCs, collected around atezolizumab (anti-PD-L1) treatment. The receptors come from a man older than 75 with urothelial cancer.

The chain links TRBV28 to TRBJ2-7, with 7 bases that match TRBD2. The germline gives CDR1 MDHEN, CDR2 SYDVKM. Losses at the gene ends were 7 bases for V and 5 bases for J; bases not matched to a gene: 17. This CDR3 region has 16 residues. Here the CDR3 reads CASISKASGTLNEQYF. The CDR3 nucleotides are TGTGCCAGCATTTCCAAAGCCAGCGGGACTCTTAACGAGCAGTACTTC. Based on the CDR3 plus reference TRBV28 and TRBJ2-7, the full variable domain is DVKVTQSSRYLVKRTGEKVFLECVQDMDHENMFWYRQDPGLGLRLIYFSYDVKMKEKGDIPEGYSVSREKKERFSLILESASTNQTSMYLCASISKASGTLNEQYFGPGTRLTVT.

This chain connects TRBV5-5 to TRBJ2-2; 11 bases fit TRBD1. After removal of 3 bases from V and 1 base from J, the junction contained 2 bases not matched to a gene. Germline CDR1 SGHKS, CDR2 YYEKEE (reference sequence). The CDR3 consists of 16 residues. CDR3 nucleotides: TGTGCCAGCAGCTCCGGGACAGGGGGGAACACCGGGGAGCTGTTTTTT. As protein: CASSSGTGGNTGELFF. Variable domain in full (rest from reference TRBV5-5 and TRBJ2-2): DAGVTQSPTHLIKTRGQQVTLRCSPISGHKSVSWYQQVLGQGPQFIFQYYEKEERGRGNFPDRFSARQFPNYSSELNVNALLLGDSALYLCASSSGTGGNTGELFFGEGSRLTVL.

CDR3 sequence: CASSIGSGIGELFF. CDR3 nucleotides: TGTGCCAGCAGTATAGGGAGCGGGATCGGGGAGCTGTTTTTT. The J gene is TRBJ2-2, the V gene TRBV27; 7 nucleotides agree with TRBD2. CDR1 MNHEY and CDR2 SMNVEV come from the germline V gene (reference sequence). V trimming: 5 bases; J trimming: 7 bases; junction bases outside the gene matches: 7. The length of the CDR3 is 14 residues.

The CDR3 reads CASSILAGERNEQFF. The CDR3 bases are TGTGCCAGTAGTATACTAGCGGGAGAAAGGAATGAGCAGTTCTTC. The chain carries TRBV19 and TRBJ2-1; 10 positions agree with TRBD2. V lost 2 bases, J lost 7 bases, and 5 bases stayed unmatched. The CDR3 totals 15 residues. Germline loops: CDR1 LNHDA, CDR2 SQIVND (reference sequence).

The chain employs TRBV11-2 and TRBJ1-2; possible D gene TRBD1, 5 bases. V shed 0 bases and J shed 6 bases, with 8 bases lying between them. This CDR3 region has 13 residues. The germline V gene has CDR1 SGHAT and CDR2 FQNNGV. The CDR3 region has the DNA TGTGCCAGCAGCTTAGAAGGGGTAAATGGCTACACCTTC. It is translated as CASSLEGVNGYTF.

CDR3 sequence reads: CARPGGFEQYF. Here the CDR3 DNA reads TGTGCCCGACCCGGGGGGTTCGAGCAGTACTTC. The gene calls are TRBV6-6 and TRBJ2-7; 7 bases are a match to TRBD2. The CDR3 sequence is 11 residues long. V was pared by 11 bases and J by 6 bases, with 7 bases of the junction left unmatched. Germline V gives CDR1 MNHNY, CDR2 SVGAGI (reference sequence).

The CDR3: CASSQEATGTSSSGANVLTF. The CDR3 DNA sequence: TGCGCCAGCAGCCAAGAGGCTACCGGGACTAGCAGCTCTGGGGCCAACGTCCTGACTTTC. The genes are TRBV4-1 and TRBJ2-6; 9 bases agree with TRBD2. Germline values: CDR1 MGHRA, CDR2 YSYEKL. The CDR3 is 20 amino acids. The V gene end was trimmed by 0 bases and the J gene end by 0 bases; junction bases not matched to a gene: 9.